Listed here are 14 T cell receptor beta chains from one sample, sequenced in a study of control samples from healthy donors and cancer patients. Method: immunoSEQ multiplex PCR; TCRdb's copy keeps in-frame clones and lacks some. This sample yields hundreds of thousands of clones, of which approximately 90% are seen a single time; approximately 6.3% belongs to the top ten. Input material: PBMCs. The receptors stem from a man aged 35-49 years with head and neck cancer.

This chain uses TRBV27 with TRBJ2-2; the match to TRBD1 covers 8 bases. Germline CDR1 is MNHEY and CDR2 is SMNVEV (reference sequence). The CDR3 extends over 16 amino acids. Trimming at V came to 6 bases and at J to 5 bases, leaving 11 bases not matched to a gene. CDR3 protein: CASRNRGTGRTGELFF. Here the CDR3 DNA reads TGTGCCAGCAGAAATCGGGGGACAGGAAGAACCGGGGAGCTGTTTTTT.

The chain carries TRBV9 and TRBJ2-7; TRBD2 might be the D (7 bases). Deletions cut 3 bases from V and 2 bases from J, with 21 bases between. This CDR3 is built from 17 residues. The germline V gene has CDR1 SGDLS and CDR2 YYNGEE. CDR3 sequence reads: CASSEGERDYKAYEQYF. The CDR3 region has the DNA TGTGCCAGCAGCGAGGGGGAACGGGACTATAAGGCCTACGAGCAGTACTTC.

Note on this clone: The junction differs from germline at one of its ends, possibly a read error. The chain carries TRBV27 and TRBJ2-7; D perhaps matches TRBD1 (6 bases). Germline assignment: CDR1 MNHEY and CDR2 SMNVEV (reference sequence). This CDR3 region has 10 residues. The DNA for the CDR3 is TGTGCCGGATCCCCCCTCTCAGGGGCGTTC. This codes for CAGSPLSGAF.

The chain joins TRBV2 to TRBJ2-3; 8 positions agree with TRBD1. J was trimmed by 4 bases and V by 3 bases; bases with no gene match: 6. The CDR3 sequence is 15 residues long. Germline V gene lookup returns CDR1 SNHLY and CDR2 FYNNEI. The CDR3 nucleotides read TGTGCCAGCAGTGACAACAGGGGGGCACCAGATACGCAGTATTTT. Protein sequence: CASSDNRGAPDTQYF.

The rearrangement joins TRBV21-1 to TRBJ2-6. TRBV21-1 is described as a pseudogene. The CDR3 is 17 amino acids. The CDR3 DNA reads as TGTGCCAGCAGCAAAGAAGTCGCAAGCTCTGGGGCCAACGTCCTGACTTTC. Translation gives CASSKEVASSGANVLTF.

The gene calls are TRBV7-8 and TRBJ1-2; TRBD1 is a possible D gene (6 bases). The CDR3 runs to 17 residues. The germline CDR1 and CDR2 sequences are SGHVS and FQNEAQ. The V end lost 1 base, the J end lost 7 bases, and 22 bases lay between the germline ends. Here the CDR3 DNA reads TGTGCCAGCAGCTTAGTGATGGGTACAGGGTTTGGGTTTGGCTACACCTTC. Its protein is CASSLVMGTGFGFGYTF.

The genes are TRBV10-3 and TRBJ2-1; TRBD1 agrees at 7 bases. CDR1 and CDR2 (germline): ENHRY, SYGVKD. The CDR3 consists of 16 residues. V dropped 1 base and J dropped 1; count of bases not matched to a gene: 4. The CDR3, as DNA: TGTGCCATCAGTGAGTTAGACAGGGTGTCCTACAATGAGCAGTTCTTC. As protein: CAISELDRVSYNEQFF.

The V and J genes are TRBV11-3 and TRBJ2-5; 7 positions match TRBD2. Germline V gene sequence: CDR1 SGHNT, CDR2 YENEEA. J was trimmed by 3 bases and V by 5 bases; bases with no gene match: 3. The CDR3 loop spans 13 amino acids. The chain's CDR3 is CASSVRGEETQYF. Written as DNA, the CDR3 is TGTGCCAGCAGCGTACGGGGGGAAGAGACCCAGTACTTC.

CDR3 bases: TGTGCCAGCAGCGTTAACATCAGGCCCTACGAGCAGTACTTC. The encoded protein is CASSVNIRPYEQYF. This chain connects TRBV9 to TRBJ2-7; D remains ambiguous. Deletions cut 2 bases from V and 2 bases from J, with 11 bases between. The germline V gene encodes CDR1 SGDLS and CDR2 YYNGEE. This CDR3 is built from 14 residues.

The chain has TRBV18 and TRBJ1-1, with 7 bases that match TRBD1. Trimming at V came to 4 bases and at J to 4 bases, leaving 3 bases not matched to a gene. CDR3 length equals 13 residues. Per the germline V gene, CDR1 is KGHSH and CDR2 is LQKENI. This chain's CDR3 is CASSLDRVTEAFF. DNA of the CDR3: TGTGCCAGCTCACTAGACAGGGTCACTGAAGCTTTCTTT.

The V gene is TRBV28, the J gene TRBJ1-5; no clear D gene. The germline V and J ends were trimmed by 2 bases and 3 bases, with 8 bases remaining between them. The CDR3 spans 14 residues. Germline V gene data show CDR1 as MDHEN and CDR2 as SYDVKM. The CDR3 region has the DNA TGTGCCAGCAGTTTAGCCACCCTCAATCAGCCCCAGCATTTT. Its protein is CASSLATLNQPQHF.

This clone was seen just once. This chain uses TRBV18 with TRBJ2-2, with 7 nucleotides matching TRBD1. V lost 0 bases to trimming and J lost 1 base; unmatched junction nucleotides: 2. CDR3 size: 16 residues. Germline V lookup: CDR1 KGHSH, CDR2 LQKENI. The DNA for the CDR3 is TGTGCCAGCTCACCACCGACAGGGTTGAACACCGGGGAGCTGTTTTTT. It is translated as CASSPPTGLNTGELFF.

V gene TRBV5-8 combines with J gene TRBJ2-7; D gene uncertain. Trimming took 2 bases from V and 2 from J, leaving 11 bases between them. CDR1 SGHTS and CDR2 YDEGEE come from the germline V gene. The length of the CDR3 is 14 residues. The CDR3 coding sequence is TGTGCCAGCAGCTTAGTGGTAGTTACCTACGAGCAGTACTTC. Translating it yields CASSLVVVTYEQYF.

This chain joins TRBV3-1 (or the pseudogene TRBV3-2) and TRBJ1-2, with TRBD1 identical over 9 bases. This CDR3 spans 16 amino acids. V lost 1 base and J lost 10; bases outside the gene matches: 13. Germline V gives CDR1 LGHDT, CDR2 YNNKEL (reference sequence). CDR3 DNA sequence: TGTGCCAGCAGCCAAGCCCAAGGGGGGATACAGGGGGCCTACACCTTC. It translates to CASSQAQGGIQGAYTF.